This T cell receptor beta chain comes out of a study of OX40 agonist ivuxolimab in advanced cancers. About the research overall: The study enrolled dose-escalation patients with hepatocellular carcinoma, melanoma, renal cell or head and neck cancer.

The protocol was immunoSEQ multiplex PCR, while the TCRdb copy is restricted to in-frame clones and leaves out a portion. The sample lists roughly 67,000 clones; around 87% were seen once. The V gene end was trimmed by 0 bases and the J gene end by 5 bases; junction bases not matched to a gene: 3. Germline CDR1 is ENHRY and CDR2 is SYGVKD. CDR3 length equals 16 residues. Peripheral blood came from all dose cohorts at three timepoints. The TCR was taken from an adult with an advanced solid tumor such as melanoma, head and neck, liver or kidney cancer. The sample in question was CD4+ or CD8+ T cells sorted from blood, obtained in a trial of the OX40 agonist ivuxolimab. The chain recombines TRBV10-3 with TRBJ2-1, with 11 bases identical to TRBD1. CDR3 nucleotides: TGTGCCATCAGTGAGTCTCGGGGACAGGGGGACAATGAGCAGTTCTTC. It codes for CAISESRGQGDNEQFF.